These 8 T cell receptor beta chains were sequenced from one sample in a study of T cells in Graves' hyperthyroidism and ophthalmopathy. TCR beta CDR3 region amplification was performed from RNA transcripts. The TCR CDR3 first-round RT-PCR relied on the HTBI primer set. TCRdb fed the multiplex PCR reads into MiXCR, producing one record per CDR3 protein. The data contain some 770,000 distinct CDR3 sequences, about 16% of them singletons. Sample: blood. All receptors come from a man between 18 and 35 years old with Graves' hyperthyroidism.

This clonotype was counted ten times or more. The chain has TRBV27 and TRBJ2-7; 10 bases are shared with TRBD2. Looked up from germline, CDR1 is MNHEY and CDR2 is SMNVEV (reference sequence). This CDR3 spans 16 amino acids. V was pared by 4 bases and J by 6 bases, with 12 bases of the junction left unmatched. CDR3 loop: CASSSTPLAGRSEQYF. The CDR3 DNA reads TGTGCCAGCAGTTCCACCCCACTAGCGGGACGGTCCGAGCAGTACTTC.

This clonotype was counted a few times. The rearrangement uses TRBV12-3 or TRBV12-4 and TRBJ2-7; 9 nucleotides align to TRBD2. V dropped 3 bases and J dropped 2; count of bases not matched to a gene: 5. The CDR3 is made up of 15 amino acids. This CDR3 is CASSFIAGATYEQYF. The CDR3 DNA sequence: TGTGCCAGCAGTTTTATAGCGGGAGCTACCTACGAGCAGTACTTC.

The chain carries TRBV9 and TRBJ2-3; D uncertain. Germline V gene lookup returns CDR1 SGDLS and CDR2 YYNGEE. Trimming stripped 0 bases from V and 1 base from J, with 12 bases between. This CDR3 has 16 amino acids. The CDR3 here is CASSVESEWGTDTQYF. The CDR3, as DNA: TGTGCCAGCAGCGTAGAATCGGAGTGGGGCACAGATACGCAGTATTTT.

This clonotype appeared many times. V gene TRBV12-3 or TRBV12-4 combines with J gene TRBJ2-4; D may be TRBD1 (6 bases). The CDR3 consists of 17 residues. Trimming stripped 5 bases from V and 0 bases from J, with 17 bases between. The CDR3 region is CASSQGHFPRAKNIQYF. CDR3 nucleotide sequence: TGTGCCAGCAGTCAGGGGCATTTCCCCAGAGCCAAAAACATTCAGTACTTC.

The chain's CDR3 is CASRSPPEAFF. CDR3 nucleotides: TGTGCCAGCAGATCCCCTCCTGAAGCTTTCTTT. This sequence joins TRBV2 and TRBJ1-1; D not certain. V gave up 6 bases and J gave up 6 bases, with 8 bases separating them. The CDR3 spans 11 residues. CDR1 SNHLY and CDR2 FYNNEI come from the germline V gene.

This clonotype was seen more than once but under ten times. DNA for the CDR3: TGTGCCAGCAGCATAAGAGACAGGTCCGAGCAGTACTTC. It yields the protein CASSIRDRSEQYF. This chain links TRBV6-1 with TRBJ2-7, with a weak D call TRBD1 (6 bases). CDR1 MNHNS and CDR2 SASEGT come from the germline V gene. The CDR3 totals 13 residues. The ends were cut back, 6 bases at V and 6 bases at J, with 15 bases in the middle.

The chain joins TRBV28 to TRBJ2-3; no definite D call. Germline V gene sequence: CDR1 MDHEN, CDR2 SYDVKM. Trimming removed 2 bases at V and 2 bases at J, with 5 bases between. The CDR3 totals 13 residues. CDR3 in amino acids: CASSLGHTDTQYF. CDR3 bases: TGTGCCAGCAGTTTAGGGCACACAGATACGCAGTATTTT.

This clonotype appeared many times. CDR3 loop: CSGRGLYYEQYF. For the CDR3, the DNA is TGCAGTGGCCGGGGACTTTACTACGAGCAGTACTTC. The genes are TRBV20-1 and TRBJ2-7; the D gene is possibly TRBD2 (6 bases). This CDR3 spans 12 amino acids. The V and J ends lost 7 bases and 3 bases respectively, with 13 bases between them. CDR1 and CDR2 from the germline V gene are DFQATT and SNEGSKA (reference sequence).